These 18 T cell receptor beta chains were sequenced from one sample in a study of blood T cell repertoires in COVID-19 (dated by TCRdb to 2020 to 2021). Libraries were built with the immunoSEQ multiplex PCR assay. Not all clones reach the TCRdb copy of this immuneACCESS table, which keeps in-frame sequences only. Checked studies attribute under half of the gap to unresolved V genes and leave the rest unexplained. The sample records approximately 100,000 clones, 85% to 90% of which are singletons. Together, the top ten hold 4.2% of the sample. Sequencing was performed on peripheral blood. These receptors all stem from a human donor with COVID-19, enrolled during active disease. The donor label of this sample is uncertain.

The CDR3 coding sequence is TGTGCCATCAGTGAGTTAGGGACAGGGGGCGACTATGGCTACACCTTC. It codes for CAISELGTGGDYGYTF. This chain connects TRBV10-3 to TRBJ1-2, with 12 nucleotides matching TRBD1. Per the germline V gene, CDR1 is ENHRY and CDR2 is SYGVKD. V shed 1 base, J shed 3 bases, and the junction held 3 bases outside the gene matches. The CDR3 is made up of 16 amino acids.

The rearrangement uses TRBV28 and TRBJ1-5; 12 nucleotides agree with TRBD1. The V segment lost 5 bases and the J segment 5 bases; nucleotides outside the gene matches: 10. Germline lookup yields CDR1 MDHEN and CDR2 SYDVKM. This CDR3 is 17 amino acids long. CDR3: CASSPGTGGGWHQPQHF. The CDR3 region has the DNA TGTGCCAGCAGTCCCGGGACAGGGGGCGGTTGGCATCAGCCCCAGCATTTT.

V usage is TRBV9 and J usage is TRBJ2-7, with 11 bases identical to TRBD2. The CDR3 spans 15 residues. Per germline, CDR1 SGDLS and CDR2 YYNGEE. The trim removed 3 bases at V and 3 bases at J, leaving 5 bases unmatched. CDR3 region: CASSAGTSGDYEQYF. The CDR3 coding sequence is TGTGCCAGCAGCGCCGGGACTAGCGGAGACTACGAGCAGTACTTC.

The V call is TRBV24-1, the J call TRBJ1-3, with D possibly TRBD1 on 5 matching bases. Germline V gene sequence: CDR1 KGHDR, CDR2 SFDVKD. The V end lost 3 bases, the J end lost 0 bases, and 14 bases lay between the germline ends. CDR3 length equals 17 residues. The CDR3 DNA is TGTGCCACCAGTGATCCCCTACAGGAGAGCTCTGGAAACACCATATATTTT. Translated: CATSDPLQESSGNTIYF.

V gene TRBV5-1 combines with J gene TRBJ1-4; D not resolved. There are 17 residues in the CDR3. Trimming pared 2 bases from V and 3 bases from J, leaving 17 bases between. Germline V gene lookup returns CDR1 SGHRS and CDR2 YFSETQ. The CDR3 sequence is CASSLGQEAYPNEKLFF. CDR3 DNA: TGCGCCAGCAGCTTAGGGCAGGAGGCATATCCTAATGAAAAACTGTTTTTT.

As to this clone: A junction boundary mismatches the germline segment, possibly from a read error. The V and J genes are TRBV7-7 and TRBJ2-7, with TRBD2 identical over 8 bases. Germline CDR1 reads SSHAT; CDR2 reads FNYEAQ (reference sequence). The CDR3 totals 15 residues. In nucleotides, the CDR3 is TGTGCTAGCAGCTTAGCGCTTGGCGGGAGGTACGAGCAGTACTTC. This sequence encodes CASSLALGGRYEQYF.

The chain carries TRBV7-3 and TRBJ2-7, with a tentative D call TRBD2 (7 bases). CDR1 SGHTA and CDR2 FQGTGA come from the germline V gene. Trimming removed 2 bases from V and 3 bases from J, with 17 bases in between. The CDR3 consists of 16 residues. CDR3 in amino acids: CASSLSGGLDFYEQYF. DNA of the CDR3: TGTGCCAGCAGCTTATCCGGGGGGCTGGATTTCTACGAGCAGTACTTC.

This clone appeared once. J is TRBJ2-1 and V is TRBV9; 11 nucleotides line up with TRBD2. Trimming at V came to 0 bases and at J to 2 bases, leaving 4 bases not matched to a gene. The CDR3 consists of 17 residues. Per germline, CDR1 SGDLS and CDR2 YYNGEE. In DNA form, the CDR3 reads TGTGCCAGCAGCGTAGGGCATAGCGGGGGGGCCTACAATGAGCAGTTCTTC. This encodes CASSVGHSGGAYNEQFF.

The gene calls are TRBV27 and TRBJ1-1; 9 positions agree with TRBD1. This CDR3 contains 15 residues. The V gene end was trimmed by 4 bases and the J gene end by 1 base; junction bases not matched to a gene: 4. Germline CDR1 MNHEY, CDR2 SMNVEV (reference sequence). CDR3 region: CASSSYRGQNTEAFF. The CDR3, as DNA: TGTGCCAGCAGTTCGTACAGGGGGCAGAACACTGAAGCTTTCTTT.

This chain joins TRBV5-5 and TRBJ2-7, with a weak D call TRBD1 (6 bases). CDR1 and CDR2 (germline): SGHKS, YYEKEE (reference sequence). V lost 3 bases to trimming and J lost 1 base, with 20 bases between them. The CDR3 covers 17 residues. The chain's CDR3 is CASSSRLQGFLSYEQYF. DNA of the CDR3: TGTGCCAGCAGCTCACGTCTCCAGGGGTTCTTATCCTACGAGCAGTACTTC.

The chain joins TRBV7-9 to TRBJ2-1; 8 bases fit TRBD2. The J segment lost 0 bases and the V segment lost 5 bases, leaving 6 bases of the junction unmatched. Germline V gene lookup returns CDR1 SEHNR and CDR2 FQNEAQ (reference sequence). The CDR3 consists of 16 residues. The DNA for the CDR3 is TGTGCCAGCAGCAACACCGGGACTAGCTCCTACAATGAGCAGTTCTTC. It translates to CASSNTGTSSYNEQFF. Drawing the rest from reference TRBV7-9 and TRBJ2-1, the complete variable domain is DTGVSQNPRHKITKRGQNVTFRCDPISEHNRLYWYRQTLGQGPEFLTYFQNEAQLEKSRLLSDRFSAERPKGSFSTLEIQRTEQGDSAMYLCASSNTGTSSYNEQFFGPGTRLTVL.

CDR3 nucleotide sequence: TGTGCCAGCAGCTTAGTTGGGACAGGGGGTACTGGGGGTGAAAAACTGTTTTTT. Amino acids: CASSLVGTGGTGGEKLFF. This chain joins TRBV7-2 and TRBJ1-4; 11 bases agree with TRBD1. Germline V gene lookup returns CDR1 SGHTA and CDR2 FQGNSA. The length of the CDR3 is 18 residues. Unmatched junction bases numbered 11, after V lost 1 base and J lost 7 bases.

The chain combines TRBV19 with TRBJ1-5; 7 nucleotides line up with TRBD1. Germline values: CDR1 LNHDA, CDR2 SQIVND (reference sequence). This CDR3 comprises 15 residues. V lost 0 bases and J lost 6; bases outside the gene matches: 5. Here the CDR3 reads CASSIDDRAGQPQHF. The CDR3 nucleotides are TGTGCCAGTAGTATAGATGACAGGGCCGGTCAGCCCCAGCATTTT.

This clone has just a few counts. J is TRBJ2-2 and V is TRBV10-1; D possibly corresponds to TRBD1 (5 bases). The germline V and J ends were trimmed by 3 bases and 6 bases, with 8 bases remaining between them. This CDR3 comprises 13 residues. Per the germline V gene, CDR1 is WNHNN and CDR2 is SYGVQD (reference sequence). The CDR3 loop is CASSEVGAGELFF. The CDR3 DNA is TGCGCCAGCAGTGAAGTAGGGGCCGGGGAGCTGTTTTTT.

The V gene is TRBV21-1, the J gene TRBJ2-7; no DNA check was done on the table's D call, TRBD2. TRBV21-1 is a pseudogene. The length of the CDR3 is 12 residues. The CDR3 sequence is CASPPPSREQYF. CDR3 DNA: TGTGCCAGCCCGCCCCCGTCTAGGGAGCAGTACTTC.

The V gene is TRBV13, the J gene TRBJ1-2; D possibly corresponds to TRBD1 (6 bases). Germline V gene lookup returns CDR1 PRHDT and CDR2 FYEKMQ (reference sequence). The V and J ends lost 5 bases and 2 bases respectively, with 9 bases between them. CDR3 size: 13 residues. This CDR3 reads CASSLTGNYGYTF. CDR3 coding DNA: TGTGCCAGCAGCCTTACAGGGAACTATGGCTACACCTTC.

Of note for this clone: The identical CDR3 is also encoded by other nucleotide sequences in the sample. V is TRBV7-3 and J is TRBJ2-1; TRBD2 aligns across 7 bases. The length of the CDR3 is 15 residues. Germline CDR1 SGHTA, CDR2 FQGTGA. J was trimmed by 0 bases and V by 5 bases; bases with no gene match: 4. The CDR3 reads CASSLSGGSYNEQFF. The CDR3, as DNA: TGTGCCAGCAGCCTCTCGGGGGGCTCCTACAATGAGCAGTTCTTC.

The count of this clone is one. The V gene is TRBV11-2, the J gene TRBJ1-4; TRBD1 matches 9 bases. Germline values: CDR1 SGHAT, CDR2 FQNNGV. This CDR3 has 15 residues. The V gene end was trimmed by 5 bases and the J gene end by 7 bases; junction bases not matched to a gene: 8. The CDR3 loop is CASSEQGARGEKLFF. Here the CDR3 DNA reads TGTGCCAGCAGCGAACAGGGGGCGAGAGGTGAAAAACTGTTTTTT.